The next 20 T cell receptor beta chains were all read from a single sample in a study of blood T cell repertoires in COVID-19 (TCRdb year 2020). Library creation used the immunoSEQ multiplex PCR assay. TCRdb took over this immuneACCESS table, retaining in-frame rearrangements with V and J assigned. Such tables are incomplete; in checked studies, under half of the missing clones stem from an unresolved V gene, and the remainder is unexplained. Within this sample are around 200,000 clones, with around 89% of them counted one time only. The leading ten clones occupy about 1.2% of the sample. The sequencing input was PBMCs or T cells enriched from blood (not recorded which). The receptors were sampled from a man under 40 who had recovered from COVID-19.

This rearrangement joins TRBV10-1 to TRBJ1-4, with 9 positions matching TRBD1. The CDR3 runs 15 residues. Per the germline V gene, CDR1 is WNHNN and CDR2 is SYGVQD (reference sequence). V dropped 6 bases and J dropped 10; count of bases not matched to a gene: 12. CDR3 bases: TGCGCCAGCAGCGTCGTCCGGGACAGGGCTAGAAAACTGTTTTTT. Translated: CASSVVRDRARKLFF.

The gene calls are TRBV28 and TRBJ2-5, with D maybe TRBD1 (6 bases). Deletions cut 3 bases from V and 2 bases from J, with 22 bases between. The CDR3 is made up of 18 amino acids. Per the germline V gene, CDR1 is MDHEN and CDR2 is SYDVKM. The CDR3 loop reads CASSFSPGTYFMQETQYF. CDR3 bases: TGTGCCAGCAGTTTTTCGCCTGGGACATACTTTATGCAAGAGACCCAGTACTTC.

The chain has TRBV4-1 and TRBJ2-5; 7 nucleotides align to TRBD1. J was trimmed by 0 bases and V by 3 bases; bases with no gene match: 4. Per germline, CDR1 MGHRA and CDR2 YSYEKL. There are 15 residues in the CDR3. The CDR3 is CASSHADRDQETQYF. CDR3 DNA sequence: TGCGCCAGCAGCCACGCAGACAGGGACCAAGAGACCCAGTACTTC.

This clone was observed once. J is TRBJ2-7 and V is TRBV13, with D uncertain. Germline CDR1 reads PRHDT; CDR2 reads FYEKMQ (reference sequence). V was clipped by 2 bases and J by 3 bases, with 11 bases between them. The length of the CDR3 is 14 residues. The CDR3: CASSLRYRVYEQYF. The CDR3 DNA sequence: TGTGCCAGCAGCTTACGGTACAGAGTCTACGAGCAGTACTTC. Looking up the rest from reference TRBV13 and TRBJ2-7 gives the full variable domain: AAGVIQSPRHLIKEKRETATLKCYPIPRHDTVYWYQQGPGQDPQFLISFYEKMQSDKGSIPDRFSAQQFSDYHSELNMSSLELGDSALYFCASSLRYRVYEQYFGPGTRLTVT.

The chain uses TRBV5-3 and TRBJ1-6; maybe TRBD1 (6 bases). TRBV5-3 is flagged as an ORF with uncertain function. The CDR3 is 14 residues long. V was cut by 1 base and J by 13 bases, with 15 bases left in between. The CDR3 nucleotides read TGTGCCAGAAGCTTGAGTATTAAGGGGGGGCCCCTCCACTTT. This translates into CARSLSIKGGPLHF.

The chain has TRBV25-1 and TRBJ1-5, with a weak D call TRBD1 (6 bases). V lost 3 bases and J 6 bases, leaving 15 bases between the germline ends. Germline-derived CDR1 and CDR2 are MGHDK and SYGVNS. The CDR3 is 15 residues long. Here the CDR3 reads CASSDEGGGSQPQHF. The CDR3 coding sequence is TGTGCCAGCAGTGACGAAGGTGGGGGCAGTCAGCCCCAGCATTTT. The whole variable domain, remainder taken from reference TRBV25-1 and TRBJ1-5, is EADIYQTPRYLVIGTGKKITLECSQTMGHDKMYWYQQDPGMELHLIHYSYGVNSTEKGDLSSESTVSRIRTEHFPLTLESARPSHTSQYLCASSDEGGGSQPQHFGDGTRLSIL.

V usage is TRBV5-1 and J usage is TRBJ2-2; a possible D gene is TRBD1 (5 bases). V lost 7 bases and J 0 bases, leaving 19 bases between the germline ends. Per the germline V gene, CDR1 is SGHRS and CDR2 is YFSETQ. The CDR3 consists of 17 residues. In nucleotides, the CDR3 is TGCGCCAGCGTGCCACACGCAGGGCCTTCGAACACCGGGGAGCTGTTTTTT. It encodes CASVPHAGPSNTGELFF. Full variable domain (outside the CDR3, taken from reference TRBV5-1 and TRBJ2-2): KAGVTQTPRYLIKTRGQQVTLSCSPISGHRSVSWYQQTPGQGLQFLFEYFSETQRNKGNFPGRFSGRQFSNSRSEMNVSTLELGDSALYLCASVPHAGPSNTGELFFGEGSRLTVL.

J is TRBJ2-7 and V is TRBV19; 8 bases line up with TRBD2. CDR3 length: 15 amino acids. CDR1 is LNHDA and CDR2 is SQIVND in the germline V gene (reference sequence). V lost 7 bases and J lost 0; bases outside the gene matches: 8. CDR3 protein: CASMRSGGHSYEQYF. The CDR3 DNA follows: TGTGCCAGTATGAGGTCGGGAGGGCACTCCTACGAGCAGTACTTC.

The chain links TRBV18 to TRBJ1-1; D uncertain. V lost 3 bases and J 2 bases, leaving 13 bases between the germline ends. Germline V lookup: CDR1 KGHSH, CDR2 LQKENI. CDR3 length: 15 residues. CDR3 nucleotide sequence: TGTGCCAGCTCACCTTTTACCGAGGTTAACACTGAAGCTTTCTTT. Its protein is CASSPFTEVNTEAFF.

The chain has TRBV6-5 and TRBJ1-2; TRBD1 matches 8 bases. Germline lookup yields CDR1 MNHEY and CDR2 SVGAGI. V trimming: 6 bases; J trimming: 8 bases; junction bases outside the gene matches: 11. This CDR3 is built from 14 residues. The CDR3 sequence is CASSSGDRGGGYTF. CDR3 coding DNA: TGTGCCAGCAGCTCCGGAGACAGGGGTGGGGGCTACACCTTC.

This sequence joins TRBV2 and TRBJ2-7; 7 bases line up with TRBD1. The V segment lost 3 bases and the J segment 3 bases; nucleotides outside the gene matches: 2. The length of the CDR3 is 13 residues. Germline CDR1 reads SNHLY; CDR2 reads FYNNEI. The CDR3 DNA reads as TGTGCCAGCAGTGACTACAGGGGCTACGAGCAGTACTTC. Translating gives CASSDYRGYEQYF.

V is TRBV7-8 and J is TRBJ1-1, with D possibly being TRBD1 (5 bases). Trimming pared 3 bases from V and 1 base from J, leaving 9 bases between. Germline CDR1 is SGHVS and CDR2 is FQNEAQ. This CDR3 contains 14 residues. In nucleotides, the CDR3 is TGTGCCAGCAGCTTCTCCCAGGGGAACACTGAAGCTTTCTTT. Translating gives CASSFSQGNTEAFF.

The chain joins TRBV16 to TRBJ2-1; TRBD2 aligns across 12 bases. The length of the CDR3 is 17 residues. CDR1 KGHSY and CDR2 FQNENV come from the germline V gene. V lost 4 bases, J lost 6 bases, and 10 bases stayed unmatched. CDR3 bases: TGTGCCAGCAGCCCGGGGACTAGCGGGTTTAGAGGCAATGAGCAGTTCTTC. Translated, it gives CASSPGTSGFRGNEQFF.

The genes are TRBV20-1 and TRBJ2-3; D might be TRBD2 (6 bases). The germline V gene has CDR1 DFQATT and CDR2 SNEGSKA (reference sequence). Trimming removed 3 bases at V and 6 bases at J, with 16 bases between. CDR3 length: 14 amino acids. The CDR3 sequence is CSASGGGLSDTQYF. The DNA of the CDR3 is TGCAGTGCTAGTGGGGGTGGACTATCCGATACGCAGTATTTT.

This clone was counted a single time. The rearrangement joins TRBV10-3 to TRBJ2-7, with TRBD2 as a possible D gene (5 bases). Trimming took 8 bases from V and 5 from J, leaving 19 bases between them. The CDR3 length is 14 residues. Germline V gene sequence: CDR1 ENHRY, CDR2 SYGVKD. The CDR3 reads CAIGIFPKGDEQYF. DNA for the CDR3: TGTGCCATCGGGATCTTCCCCAAGGGAGACGAGCAGTACTTC.

The table lists this clone with a count of one. The CDR3 region has the DNA TGTGCCAGCAGCTTAGATGAGGCAGGGAGGAGTGAAAAACTGTTTTTT. This translates into CASSLDEAGRSEKLFF. V usage is TRBV7-9 and J usage is TRBJ1-4; TRBD1 might be the D (5 bases). V lost 1 base and J lost 7, with 16 bases in between. Germline CDR1 SEHNR, CDR2 FQNEAQ (reference sequence). The CDR3 spans 16 residues.

The chain links TRBV27 to TRBJ2-7, with 10 bases lining up with TRBD1. The V and J ends lost 5 bases and 1 base, in that order; junction bases with no gene match: 5. This CDR3 spans 15 amino acids. Germline-derived CDR1 and CDR2 are MNHEY and SMNVEV (reference sequence). The chain's CDR3 is CASSDRQGASYEQYF. In DNA, the CDR3 is TGTGCCAGCAGTGATCGACAGGGGGCTTCCTACGAGCAGTACTTC.

The chain links TRBV15 to TRBJ2-7; D is unresolved. The germline V gene encodes CDR1 LNHNV and CDR2 YYDKDF (reference sequence). The CDR3 runs to 15 residues. V was trimmed by 1 base and J by 5 bases, leaving 15 bases between them. The CDR3 loop reads CATSRVTGYSDEQYF. The CDR3 bases are TGTGCCACCAGCAGAGTCACCGGTTATTCGGACGAGCAGTACTTC.

The genes are TRBV6-5 and TRBJ1-5, with 8 bases lining up with TRBD1. Germline-derived CDR1 and CDR2 are MNHEY and SVGAGI. The CDR3 totals 16 residues. The junction had 5 bases not matched to a gene; V was cut back by 4 bases and J by 0 bases. The DNA of the CDR3 is TGTGCCAGCAGTTCTCCCGGACAGGGTAGCAATCAGCCCCAGCATTTT. Protein product: CASSSPGQGSNQPQHF.

The V gene is TRBV21-1, the J gene TRBJ1-1; the D call in the table, TRBD1, was not verified against the DNA. TRBV21-1 is described as a pseudogene. This CDR3 is 18 amino acids long. The CDR3 loop is CASSTNRDRDYVNTEAFF. The CDR3 DNA reads TGTGCCAGCAGCACGAACCGGGACAGGGACTATGTGAACACTGAAGCTTTCTTT.